The subject of this entry is one TCR beta chain. This clonotype was picked up a small number of times. No antigen is known for it. Base qualities are not recorded, but no much larger clone differs from it by a single base. This sample was taken from a study of T cells in Graves' hyperthyroidism and ophthalmopathy (dated by TCRdb to about 2019). With regard to the full study: Peripheral blood was collected at initial diagnosis, before any treatment. To identify TCR V-J signatures that set the groups apart, the researchers used a discovery cohort of 90 to 100 patients, made up of roughly 40 with Graves' ophthalmopathy and 55 to 65 with stable Graves' hyperthyroidism. Prospective prediction of ophthalmopathy was tested in an independent validation cohort of some 19 hyperthyroidism patients and some 17 patients who later progressed to ophthalmopathy. The 100 or so discovery patients were randomly split 7:3 into training and test sets. The study also compared thyroid tissue and blood T-cell repertoires from 5 to 7 Graves' hyperthyroidism patients. After sampling, hyperthyroidism patients received methimazole starting at 30 mg daily, and ophthalmopathy patients received high-dose intravenous methylprednisolone. TCR Vbeta CDR3 sequencing of 130 to 150 peripheral blood samples (about 45 ophthalmopathy, about 74 hyperthyroidism and roughly 17 progressor patients) is reported in the paper. The full study reports these points: A model built on a 13 V-J signature distinguished ophthalmopathy from stable hyperthyroidism, reaching 87.88% sensitivity and around 81% specificity in cross-validation and 80%/75% in testing. During validation, the model predicted progression to ophthalmopathy a median of about 5.9 months ahead of onset, with around 71% sensitivity and 72% to 80% specificity. Most expanded thyroid clonotypes (frequency above 0.001) were also detected in blood, suggesting blood repertoires may reflect thyroid immune responses. No statistical method was used to set the sample size in advance, and investigators knew the group allocation.

Ophthalmopathy patients had moderately to severely active disease, with a Clinical Activity Score of 3 or more, a NOSPECS grade of 4 or more, and a disease duration of less than 3 months. The study excluded patients with uncontrolled infections, other autoimmune diseases, pregnancy or lactation. Diagnoses were based on clinical symptoms, serum thyroxine and TRAb, thyroid ultrasound and orbital computed tomography. PBMCs were isolated from approximately 10 ml of fresh peripheral blood by Ficoll-Paque density gradient centrifugation. Total RNA was extracted using Trizol reagent, and RNA quality was assessed on an Agilent 2100 Bioanalyzer. The CDR3 measures 14 amino acids from cysteine to phenylalanine. Kept here is only the CDR3 DNA, which spans 42 bases and is read in frame from base 1. CDR1 SNHLY and CDR2 FYNNEI are derived from the germline V gene. Trimming removed 6 bases from V and 2 bases from J; the gene matches leave 3 bases unexplained.

Amplification of TCR beta CDR3 regions was carried out from RNA transcripts. The TCR CDR3 was subjected to a first round of RT-PCR using the HTBI primer set and the Qiagen OneStep RT-PCR kit. The libraries were constructed in a second round of multiplex PCR and then size-selected and purified. Sequencing of the libraries was done on an Illumina HiSeq2000 using paired-end 100 bp reads. The published analysis was carried out like this. SOAPnuke was used to process the raw data, removing reads that contained adapters or uncalled bases, had a mean Phred below 15, or lacked an exact match to the constant primer or identifier. High-quality paired reads were merged with COPE v1.2.5, and unique nucleotide sequences were defined as clonotypes. Clonotypes were aligned to IMGT TRBV, TRBD and TRBJ reference segments using MiTCR v1.1. The analysis was restricted to V-J combinations with a frequency above 0.0001, which together covered around 99% of the repertoires. The TCS score was defined as the ratio of F50 (clonal expansion) to E x V (chaos), calculated using BLOSUM62-based TCRdist between CDR3 peptides within each V-J. Welch's t-statistics and random forest reduced 500 to 650 V-J features to 13, which were used in a naive Bayes classifier (R e1071). TCRdb cleaned the public reads at Q25 with fastp, built clones with MiXCR and kept in-frame beta chains. Identical CDR3 proteins give one entry, which carries the most common genes and DNA. Here the V and J calls rest on TCRdb's processing, not on the authors' analysis. Here the sample has 400,000 to 600,000 distinct CDR3 sequences; around 15% occur a single time. The ten most abundant clones make up roughly 29% of the sample.

The sequenced material came from blood. This sequence originates from a woman aged 25 to 39 with Graves' ophthalmopathy. The chain couples TRBV2 to TRBJ1-2, with 10 bases matching TRBD1. The CDR3 region has the sequence CASRAGQGNYGYTF. The DNA is TGTGCCAGCAGGGCGGGACAGGGGAACTATGGCTACACCTTC. Outside the CDR3, residues come from the reference TRBV2 and TRBJ1-2 proteins, so the full variable domain is: EPEVTQTPSHQVTQMGQEVILRCVPISNHLYFYWYRQILGQKVEFLVSFYNNEISEKSEIFDDQFSVERPDGSNFTLKIRSTKLEDSAMYFCASRAGQGNYGYTFGSGTRLTVV.